This is a list of T cell receptor beta chains from one sample in a study of control samples from healthy donors and cancer patients. Only in-frame clones appear in the TCRdb table, and some are missing; sequencing was by immunoSEQ multiplex PCR. The table lists 120,000 to 150,000 clones, under 95% of them singletons, with under 15% in the top ten. The sequenced sample consisted of blood. The source is a middle-aged man in good health. Each CDR3 is given with its conserved first and last residue. D genes are given only for firm matches. Only some rows state a clone size, as once, few, many or a class for expanded clones.

v_gene: TRBV5-3
j_gene: TRBJ1-4
abundance: -
d_gene: -
CDR3nt: TGTGCCAGAAGGGTGAGTCGGCCAGGAAAACTGTTTTTT
CDR3aa: CARRVSRPGKLFF

v_gene: TRBV5-4
j_gene: TRBJ2-2
abundance: once
d_gene: -
CDR3nt: TGTGCCAGCAGCTTGGGAGGGCCGGGGGAGCTGTTTTTT
CDR3aa: CASSLGGPGELFF

v_gene: TRBV18
j_gene: TRBJ2-5
abundance: once
d_gene: TRBD1
CDR3nt: TGTGCCAGCTCACTCGCCGGGACAGGACAAGAGACCCAGTACTTC
CDR3aa: CASSLAGTGQETQYF

v_gene: TRBV28
j_gene: TRBJ2-3
abundance: -
d_gene: TRBD2
CDR3nt: TGTGCCAGCACCCTGGGGACTAGAGAGTATTTT
CDR3aa: CASTLGTREYF

v_gene: TRBV7-3
j_gene: TRBJ2-7
abundance: -
d_gene: -
CDR3nt: TGTGCCAGCAGCTCCAATCCACAGACCGAGCAGTACTTC
CDR3aa: CASSSNPQTEQYF

v_gene: TRBV6-5
j_gene: TRBJ1-3
abundance: once
d_gene: -
CDR3nt: TGTGCCAGCACTTCGGCGGGCTCTGGAAACACCATATATTTT
CDR3aa: CASTSAGSGNTIYF

v_gene: TRBV28
j_gene: TRBJ1-2
abundance: once
d_gene: TRBD1
CDR3nt: TGTGCCAGCAGTTCAAGGGACAGGGATATACGTACTAACTATGGCTACACCTTC
CDR3aa: CASSSRDRDIRTNYGYTF

v_gene: TRBV5-1
j_gene: TRBJ1-1
abundance: -
d_gene: -
CDR3nt: TGCGCCAGCAGCTTCGGGACATTGTTGAACACTGAAGCTTTCTTT
CDR3aa: CASSFGTLLNTEAFF

v_gene: TRBV6-1
j_gene: TRBJ1-1
abundance: -
d_gene: TRBD1
CDR3nt: TGTGCCAGCAGTGCGCCGGGACAGGGAGTGAACACTGAAGCTTTCTTT
CDR3aa: CASSAPGQGVNTEAFF

v_gene: TRBV2
j_gene: TRBJ2-3
abundance: -
d_gene: TRBD1
CDR3nt: TGTGCCAGCAAGGAGGACAGGGTCGGCACAGATACGCAGTATTTT
CDR3aa: CASKEDRVGTDTQYF

v_gene: TRBV27
j_gene: TRBJ2-2
abundance: -
d_gene: -
CDR3nt: TGTGCCAGCAGTTTAATACAGATCAACACCGGGGAGCTGTTTTTT
CDR3aa: CASSLIQINTGELFF

v_gene: TRBV28
j_gene: TRBJ2-3
abundance: few
d_gene: -
CDR3nt: TGTGCCAGCAGTTTAGAGTCCACAGATACGCAGTATTTT
CDR3aa: CASSLESTDTQYF

v_gene: TRBV9
j_gene: TRBJ2-3
abundance: -
d_gene: TRBD2
CDR3nt: TGTGCCAGCAGCAGAGCGGGAGGAGGCACAGATACGCAGTATTTT
CDR3aa: CASSRAGGGTDTQYF

v_gene: TRBV5-6
j_gene: TRBJ1-4
abundance: -
d_gene: -
CDR3nt: TGTGCCAGCAGGACCTCGGGGGTGAATGAAAAACTGTTTTTT
CDR3aa: CASRTSGVNEKLFF

v_gene: TRBV5-1
j_gene: TRBJ2-3
abundance: -
d_gene: -
CDR3nt: TGCGCCAGCAGCTTCTCTTCCTATTCGGGAGTGGGCACAGATACGCAGTATTTT
CDR3aa: CASSFSSYSGVGTDTQYF

v_gene: TRBV10-3
j_gene: TRBJ2-5
abundance: -
d_gene: TRBD2
CDR3nt: TGTGCCATCAGTGACGGACTAGCGGGGGGGCCGGAGACCCAGTACTTC
CDR3aa: CAISDGLAGGPETQYF

v_gene: TRBV2
j_gene: TRBJ2-7
abundance: -
d_gene: -
CDR3nt: TGTGCCAGCAGTGGGACACGAGGACGACAGAGCTCCTACGAGCAGTACTTC
CDR3aa: CASSGTRGRQSSYEQYF

v_gene: TRBV9
j_gene: TRBJ2-3
abundance: -
d_gene: TRBD2
CDR3nt: TGTGCCAGCAGCGGGGAGGGGACGCGAGATACGCAGTATTTT
CDR3aa: CASSGEGTRDTQYF

v_gene: TRBV5-4
j_gene: TRBJ1-1
abundance: -
d_gene: -
CDR3nt: TGTGCCAGCAGCTTGGGACAGGAGCAAGCTTTCTTT
CDR3aa: CASSLGQEQAFF

v_gene: TRBV18
j_gene: TRBJ1-2
abundance: -
d_gene: TRBD1
CDR3nt: TGTGCCAGCTCAAAGGGACAGGGAGACTATGGCTACACCTTC
CDR3aa: CASSKGQGDYGYTF

v_gene: TRBV25-1
j_gene: TRBJ2-1
abundance: -
d_gene: TRBD1
CDR3nt: TGTGCCAGCAGTCCCCTAGGGAAGGGGACAGGGGTCACCAATGAGCAGTTCTTC
CDR3aa: CASSPLGKGTGVTNEQFF

v_gene: TRBV10-3
j_gene: TRBJ1-1
abundance: -
d_gene: TRBD1
CDR3nt: TGTGCCGTAATGACCGGGACAGGGTTCACTGAAGCTTTCTTT
CDR3aa: CAVMTGTGFTEAFF

v_gene: TRBV11-2
j_gene: TRBJ2-1
abundance: -
d_gene: TRBD1
CDR3nt: TGTGCCAGCAGCTCCCGGGACAGCGCCTACAATGAGCAGTTCTTC
CDR3aa: CASSSRDSAYNEQFF

v_gene: TRBV7-2
j_gene: TRBJ2-7
abundance: -
d_gene: -
CDR3nt: TGTGCCAGCAGCTCCCGCAGGGGCGCACCCTCCTACGAGCAGTACTTC
CDR3aa: CASSSRRGAPSYEQYF

v_gene: TRBV6-5
j_gene: TRBJ1-5
abundance: -
d_gene: TRBD1
CDR3nt: TGTGCCAGCACTATCGACAGGGGACCCATTCAGCCCCAGCATTTT
CDR3aa: CASTIDRGPIQPQHF

v_gene: TRBV4-1
j_gene: TRBJ2-7
abundance: -
d_gene: TRBD2
CDR3nt: TGCGCCAGCAGCCAAGAGAGGACTAGCGGGATCGAGCAGTACTTC
CDR3aa: CASSQERTSGIEQYF

v_gene: TRBV2
j_gene: TRBJ1-3
abundance: -
d_gene: -
CDR3nt: TGTGCCAGCAGTGGGGGCCCTGGAGACACCATATATTTT
CDR3aa: CASSGGPGDTIYF

v_gene: TRBV10-3
j_gene: TRBJ1-2
abundance: -
d_gene: -
CDR3nt: TGTGCCATCACCCCCCGACAGGCGGCTAACTATGGCTACACCTTC
CDR3aa: CAITPRQAANYGYTF

v_gene: TRBV7-2
j_gene: TRBJ2-7
abundance: -
d_gene: -
CDR3nt: TGTGCCAGCAGCTCCAATAATTTCGAGCAGTACTTC
CDR3aa: CASSSNNFEQYF

v_gene: TRBV28
j_gene: TRBJ1-6
abundance: -
d_gene: -
CDR3nt: TGTGCCAGCAGCAATTGGGGGGCTAAGCGATCACCCCTCCACTTT
CDR3aa: CASSNWGAKRSPLHF

v_gene: TRBV7-9
j_gene: TRBJ1-1
abundance: -
d_gene: -
CDR3nt: TGTGCCAGCAGCTGGATGGCGGGGGGTAACACTGAAGCTTTCTTT
CDR3aa: CASSWMAGGNTEAFF

v_gene: TRBV30
j_gene: TRBJ1-1
abundance: -
d_gene: TRBD1
CDR3nt: TGTGCCTGGAGTCCTCAGGGGGACACTGAAGCTTTCTTT
CDR3aa: CAWSPQGDTEAFF

v_gene: TRBV19
j_gene: TRBJ2-1
abundance: -
d_gene: -
CDR3nt: TGTGCCAGTAGCTATAGAGGGCCCAATGAGCAGTTCTTC
CDR3aa: CASSYRGPNEQFF

v_gene: TRBV27
j_gene: TRBJ1-6
abundance: once
d_gene: -
CDR3nt: TGTGCCAGCAGTTTAGACGCCCCCTATAATTCACCCCTCCACTTT
CDR3aa: CASSLDAPYNSPLHF

v_gene: TRBV6-1
j_gene: TRBJ1-6
abundance: -
d_gene: -
CDR3nt: TGTGCCAGCAGTGATCGGGTGCATTCACCCCTCCACTTT
CDR3aa: CASSDRVHSPLHF

v_gene: TRBV18
j_gene: TRBJ1-1
abundance: -
d_gene: -
CDR3nt: TGTGCCAGCTCACCACAGGGCGGTTACACTGAAGCTTTCTTT
CDR3aa: CASSPQGGYTEAFF

v_gene: TRBV4-2
j_gene: TRBJ2-7
abundance: -
d_gene: TRBD1
CDR3nt: TGTGCCAGCAGCCAGGCGGGGACAGGGAGCTCCTACGAGCAGTACTTC
CDR3aa: CASSQAGTGSSYEQYF

v_gene: TRBV2
j_gene: TRBJ2-7
abundance: -
d_gene: -
CDR3nt: TGTGCCAGCGGAGCCCTCAGGAGCTCCTACGAGCAGTACTTC
CDR3aa: CASGALRSSYEQYF

v_gene: TRBV6-1
j_gene: TRBJ1-5
abundance: -
d_gene: -
CDR3nt: TGTGCCAGCAGTGAAGCGCAAATGGCAGTCAATCAGCCCCAGCATTTT
CDR3aa: CASSEAQMAVNQPQHF

v_gene: TRBV5-1
j_gene: TRBJ1-1
abundance: -
d_gene: -
CDR3nt: TGCGCCAGCAGCTCAAAGACAAGGAACACTGAAGCTTTCTTT
CDR3aa: CASSSKTRNTEAFF

v_gene: TRBV27
j_gene: TRBJ2-7
abundance: once
d_gene: -
CDR3nt: TGTGCCAGCAGTTTAATTACCAATTCTCGGGAGCAGTACTTC
CDR3aa: CASSLITNSREQYF

v_gene: TRBV6-5
j_gene: TRBJ2-7
abundance: -
d_gene: -
CDR3nt: TGTGCCAGCAGTTACAGGGACACCCCCTCCTACGAGCAGTACTTC
CDR3aa: CASSYRDTPSYEQYF

v_gene: TRBV19
j_gene: TRBJ1-5
abundance: -
d_gene: -
CDR3nt: TGTGCCAGTAGTATAAAAGGGAATGGATATAGCAATCAGCCCCAGCATTTT
CDR3aa: CASSIKGNGYSNQPQHF

v_gene: TRBV11-2
j_gene: TRBJ2-1
abundance: once
d_gene: TRBD2
CDR3nt: TGTGCCAGCAGCTTACAGGGACTAGCGAAGCGCGAGCAGTTCTTC
CDR3aa: CASSLQGLAKREQFF

v_gene: TRBV21-1
j_gene: TRBJ2-3
abundance: -
d_gene: -
CDR3nt: TGTGCCAGCAGCAGGGGAGGAGGGGGGCCCATGGCTACGCAGTATTTT
CDR3aa: CASSRGGGGPMATQYF

v_gene: TRBV4-2
j_gene: TRBJ2-2
abundance: -
d_gene: TRBD1
CDR3nt: TGTGCCAGCAGCCAAGATTCAGGGGGCTTTACCGGGGAGCTGTTTTTT
CDR3aa: CASSQDSGGFTGELFF

v_gene: TRBV5-8
j_gene: TRBJ1-5
abundance: -
d_gene: -
CDR3nt: TGTGCCAGCAGCTTGACAGTCTGGGGAGGCAATCAGCCCCAGCATTTT
CDR3aa: CASSLTVWGGNQPQHF

v_gene: TRBV7-3
j_gene: TRBJ2-3
abundance: -
d_gene: TRBD2
CDR3nt: TGTGCCAGCAGCTTAGGAGCGGGGTGGGTGGATACGCAGTATTTT
CDR3aa: CASSLGAGWVDTQYF

v_gene: TRBV7-9
j_gene: TRBJ1-6
abundance: few
d_gene: -
CDR3nt: TGTGCCAGCAGCTTAGCCGGGAATTCACCCCTCCACTTT
CDR3aa: CASSLAGNSPLHF

v_gene: TRBV28
j_gene: TRBJ2-3
abundance: once
d_gene: TRBD1
CDR3nt: TGTGCCAGCAGTGTGGTAGGGACAGCTAGCACAGATACGCAGTATTTT
CDR3aa: CASSVVGTASTDTQYF

v_gene: TRBV9
j_gene: TRBJ2-3
abundance: once
d_gene: -
CDR3nt: TGTGCCAGCAGCGTAGCCGGACAGAGCACAGATACGCAGTATTTT
CDR3aa: CASSVAGQSTDTQYF

v_gene: TRBV4-1
j_gene: TRBJ2-3
abundance: -
d_gene: -
CDR3nt: TGCGCCAGCAGCCAAGGAAGGGCGTTTTCTAGCACAGATACGCAGTATTTT
CDR3aa: CASSQGRAFSSTDTQYF

v_gene: TRBV29-1
j_gene: TRBJ2-7
abundance: -
d_gene: TRBD1
CDR3nt: TGCAGCGTTGCTCCGGGACAGGGGGCCGAGCAGTACTTC
CDR3aa: CSVAPGQGAEQYF

v_gene: TRBV4-3
j_gene: TRBJ2-3
abundance: -
d_gene: TRBD2
CDR3nt: TGCGCCAGCAGCCAAGGAAAAGCGGGGGGGCAAGATACGCAGTATTTT
CDR3aa: CASSQGKAGGQDTQYF

v_gene: TRBV7-8
j_gene: TRBJ2-3
abundance: -
d_gene: -
CDR3nt: TGTGCCAGCAGCCTGCACAGTCCCCGAGGCACAGATACGCAGTATTTT
CDR3aa: CASSLHSPRGTDTQYF

v_gene: TRBV27
j_gene: TRBJ1-4
abundance: -
d_gene: -
CDR3nt: TGTGCCAGCAGTTTGCAAAATAATGAAAAACTGTTTTTT
CDR3aa: CASSLQNNEKLFF

v_gene: TRBV5-1
j_gene: TRBJ1-2
abundance: -
d_gene: TRBD1
CDR3nt: TGCGCCAGCAGCGTGGGACAGGGGTCATATGGCTACACCTTC
CDR3aa: CASSVGQGSYGYTF